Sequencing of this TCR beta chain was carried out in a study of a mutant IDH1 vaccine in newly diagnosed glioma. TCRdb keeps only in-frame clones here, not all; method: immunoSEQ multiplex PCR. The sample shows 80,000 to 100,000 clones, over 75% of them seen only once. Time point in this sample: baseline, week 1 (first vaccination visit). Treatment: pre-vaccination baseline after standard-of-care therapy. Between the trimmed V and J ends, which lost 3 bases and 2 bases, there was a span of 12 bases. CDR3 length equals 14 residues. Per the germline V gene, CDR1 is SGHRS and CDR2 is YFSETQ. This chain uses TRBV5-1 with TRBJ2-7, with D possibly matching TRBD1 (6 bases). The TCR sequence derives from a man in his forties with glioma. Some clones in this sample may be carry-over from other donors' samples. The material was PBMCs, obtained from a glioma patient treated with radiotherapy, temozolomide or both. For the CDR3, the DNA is TGCGCCAGCAGCTCCAGGGGCGACCCCTACGAGCAGTACTTC. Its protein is CASSSRGDPYEQYF.